The next 26 T cell receptor beta chains were all read from a single sample in a study of CD8 T cells in ankylosing spondylitis. TCRdb passed the 5' RACE reads through MiXCR, listing each CDR3 protein once. Of 250,000 to 350,000 distinct CDR3 sequences detected, roughly 20% appear once; the ten largest clones hold roughly 8.3%. The sequenced sample was blood, either unsorted or a sorted T cell fraction (not recorded which). The receptor source for this set is a male donor with ankylosing spondylitis or in good health (not recorded which).

V usage is TRBV5-1 and J usage is TRBJ2-7; 9 bases match TRBD1. Per germline, CDR1 SGHRS and CDR2 YFSETQ. The CDR3 has 14 residues. The V gene end was trimmed by 4 bases and the J gene end by 1 base; junction bases not matched to a gene: 3. The CDR3: CASSQGQGSYEQYV. In DNA, the CDR3 is TGCGCCAGCAGCCAGGGACAGGGATCCTACGAGCAGTACGTC.

The rearrangement links TRBV3-1 to TRBJ1-5, with D perhaps TRBD1 (6 bases). Trimming took 4 bases from V and 6 from J, leaving 16 bases between them. This CDR3 has 15 amino acids. Looked up from germline, CDR1 is LGHDT and CDR2 is YNNKEL (reference sequence). In DNA form, the CDR3 reads TGTGCCAGCAGCCCGGGGGGGGGCGCGGGTCAGCCCCAGCATTTT. This gives the protein CASSPGGGAGQPQHF. The whole variable domain, remainder taken from reference TRBV3-1 and TRBJ1-5, is DTAVSQTPKYLVTQMGNDKSIKCEQNLGHDTMYWYKQDSKKFLKIMFSYNNKELIINETVPNRFSPKSPDKAHLNLHINSLELGDSAVYFCASSPGGGAGQPQHFGDGTRLSIL.

The table lists this clonotype with a few counts. J is TRBJ2-7 and V is TRBV20-1; a possible D gene is TRBD2 (6 bases). The ends were cut back, 3 bases at V and 6 bases at J, with 15 bases in the middle. The CDR3 is 13 residues long. The germline V gene encodes CDR1 DFQATT and CDR2 SNEGSKA (reference sequence). CDR3 protein: CSASGGWFSEQYV. The CDR3 DNA sequence: TGCAGTGCTAGCGGGGGATGGTTCTCCGAGCAGTACGTC.

The rearrangement joins TRBV3-1 to TRBJ2-1; TRBD1 matches at 7 bases. The CDR3 is 13 amino acids. V shed 6 bases and J 3 bases; nucleotides not matched to a gene: 2. From germline, CDR1 is LGHDT and CDR2 YNNKEL (reference sequence). The CDR3 DNA sequence: TGTGCCAGCAGGCGACAGGGCTACAATGAGCAGTTCTTC. Its protein product is CASRRQGYNEQFF.

The CDR3 sequence: CASSLSPGFYEQYV. The CDR3 DNA sequence: TGTGCCAGCAGTTTATCTCCGGGATTTTACGAGCAGTACGTC. The V gene is TRBV28, the J gene TRBJ2-7, with D possibly TRBD2 on 5 matching bases. From germline, CDR1 is MDHEN and CDR2 SYDVKM. Trimming stripped 1 base from V and 4 bases from J, with 11 bases between. The length of the CDR3 is 14 residues.

This clonotype was seen a few times. V gene TRBV10-3 combines with J gene TRBJ2-3; D might be TRBD1 or TRBD2, each matching 5 bases. Germline loops: CDR1 ENHRY, CDR2 SYGVKD. This CDR3 has 16 residues. V gave up 2 bases and J gave up 4 bases, with 16 bases separating them. The CDR3 loop reads CAISEPEGPVPDTQYF. DNA for the CDR3: TGTGCCATCAGTGAGCCCGAGGGGCCGGTCCCAGATACGCAGTATTTT.

This clonotype came up a few times. The genes are TRBV29-1 and TRBJ2-5, with TRBD1 matching over 9 bases. From germline, CDR1 is SQVTM and CDR2 ANQGSEA. The CDR3 is 14 amino acids. V was pared by 4 bases and J by 2 bases, with 5 bases of the junction left unmatched. The CDR3 region has the DNA TGCAGCGTTGGGCTGACAGGGGGGCAAGAGACCCAGTACTTC. It yields the protein CSVGLTGGQETQYF.

This chain uses TRBV20-1 with TRBJ1-1; D not certain. CDR1 and CDR2 from the germline V gene are DFQATT and SNEGSKA (reference sequence). The V and J ends lost 5 bases and 6 bases respectively, with 19 bases between them. The CDR3 loop spans 14 amino acids. DNA of the CDR3: TGCAGTGCTGTGACACCCTCTGGGGTTGCTGAAGCTTTCTTT. Translation: CSAVTPSGVAEAFF.

This clonotype was recorded at least ten times. The chain joins TRBV12-3 or TRBV12-4 to TRBJ2-2; D not resolved. Deletions cut 6 bases from V and 4 bases from J, with 9 bases between. The CDR3 loop spans 13 amino acids. As DNA, the CDR3 is TGTGCCAGCAGGACGGACCCCACCGGGGAGCTGTTTTTT. The encoded protein is CASRTDPTGELFF.

V and J are TRBV9 and TRBJ2-1; 9 positions match TRBD2. Germline CDR1 and CDR2: SGDLS and YYNGEE. This CDR3 region has 15 residues. Trimming cost V 4 bases and J 5 bases; bases outside gene matches: 7. The CDR3 DNA reads TGTGCCAGCAGCCCCGTAGCGGGAGTCAACAATGAGCAGTTCTTC. This gives the protein CASSPVAGVNNEQFF.

This clonotype was seen a handful of times. The V and J genes are TRBV5-6 and TRBJ2-3; TRBD2 matches 9 bases. J was trimmed by 1 base and V by 7 bases; bases with no gene match: 4. The germline gives CDR1 SGHDT, CDR2 YYEEEE. The CDR3 spans 14 residues. The CDR3 DNA follows: TGTGCCAGCGGCCGACTAGCGGGCACAGATACGCAGTATTTT. Translation gives CASGRLAGTDTQYF.

This clonotype occurred a few times. The V gene is TRBV5-5, the J gene TRBJ1-5; the D gene is possibly TRBD1 (6 bases). Germline-derived CDR1 and CDR2 are SGHKS and YYEKEE (reference sequence). Trimming left V 3 bases short and J 1 base short, with 14 bases between. The CDR3 covers 16 residues. This chain's CDR3 is CASSSVGGASNQPQHF. The CDR3 DNA is TGTGCCAGCAGCTCGGTTGGGGGGGCGAGCAATCAGCCCCAGCATTTT.

This clonotype was observed a handful of times. V gene TRBV6-5 combines with J gene TRBJ2-2; 8 nucleotides align to TRBD2. V lost 0 bases, J lost 4 bases, and 4 bases stayed unmatched. From germline, CDR1 is MNHEY and CDR2 SVGAGI. CDR3 length: 16 residues. The CDR3 region has the DNA TGTGCCAGCAGTTACTCACCTAGCGGGCGCACCGGGGAGCTGTTTTTT. Protein product: CASSYSPSGRTGELFF.

The chain uses TRBV12-3 or TRBV12-4 and TRBJ1-3, with D perhaps matching TRBD1 (5 bases). V shed 6 bases and J shed 3 bases, with 15 bases lying between them. This CDR3 has 15 amino acids. CDR3 nucleotides: TGTGCCAGCAGACCCGACAGAGATTATGGAAACACCATATATTTT. Translating gives CASRPDRDYGNTIYF.

The V gene is TRBV5-1, the J gene TRBJ2-2; D is uncertain. CDR3 size: 16 residues. The V gene lost 2 bases and the J gene lost 2 bases, with 13 bases spanning the gap. CDR1 and CDR2 from the germline V gene are SGHRS and YFSETQ. The CDR3: CASSFGVLSNTGELFF. DNA of the CDR3: TGCGCCAGCAGCTTTGGGGTACTCTCTAACACCGGGGAGCTGTTTTTT.

The rearrangement joins TRBV5-1 to TRBJ2-5; 12 bases are a match to TRBD2. The V gene's germline CDR1 is SGHRS and CDR2 YFSETQ. The length of the CDR3 is 16 residues. The V and J ends lost 4 bases and 5 bases, in that order; junction bases with no gene match: 9. The CDR3 protein is CASSATSGSVLETQYF. The CDR3 DNA is TGCGCCAGCAGCGCGACTAGCGGGAGTGTCCTGGAGACCCAGTACTTC.

The gene calls are TRBV7-9 and TRBJ2-3, with 7 bases lining up with TRBD2. Germline V CDR1 and CDR2: SEHNR, FQNEAQ (reference sequence). V lost 8 bases to trimming and J lost 1 base; unmatched junction nucleotides: 9. The CDR3 runs 15 residues. The DNA of the CDR3 is TGTGCCAGCGGAGGCGGGAGTTCTGGCACAGATACGCAGTATTTT. Encoded protein: CASGGGSSGTDTQYF.

The chain recombines TRBV9 with TRBJ2-2, with 9 bases aligning to TRBD1. CDR1 and CDR2 from the germline V gene are SGDLS and YYNGEE. V dropped 4 bases and J dropped 5; count of bases not matched to a gene: 6. The CDR3 spans 15 residues. DNA for the CDR3: TGTGCCAGCAGCTACGGGACAGGGATGACCGGGGAGCTGTTTTTT. It translates to CASSYGTGMTGELFF. Full variable domain (rest looked up from reference TRBV9 and TRBJ2-2): DSGVTQTPKHLITATGQRVTLRCSPRSGDLSVYWYQQSLDQGLQFLIQYYNGEERAKGNILERFSAQQFPDLHSELNLSSLELGDSALYFCASSYGTGMTGELFFGEGSRLTVL.

This clonotype was counted between two and nine times. V is TRBV7-9 and J is TRBJ2-5; D is perhaps TRBD1 (5 bases). CDR3 length: 15 amino acids. Trimming removed 2 bases from V and 6 bases from J, with 16 bases in between. The germline V gene encodes CDR1 SEHNR and CDR2 FQNEAQ (reference sequence). The CDR3 DNA is TGTGCCAGCAGCTTATCTGGGGCGCTCGGACAGACCCAGTACTTC. Translation gives CASSLSGALGQTQYF.

This clonotype appeared a few times. V gene TRBV6-1 combines with J gene TRBJ2-7, with a possible D match to TRBD1 (6 bases). CDR3 length: 16 residues. With 4 bases removed from V and 0 bases from J, the gap between germline ends came to 16 bases. The germline V gene has CDR1 MNHNS and CDR2 SASEGT. CDR3 protein: CASSVQGQGDSYEQYV. The CDR3 DNA follows: TGTGCCAGCAGTGTTCAGGGGCAGGGTGACTCCTACGAGCAGTACGTC.

This chain connects TRBV5-5 to TRBJ1-5; TRBD1 is a possible D gene (6 bases). Trimming left V 0 bases short and J 7 bases short, with 14 bases between. CDR1 is SGHKS and CDR2 is YYEKEE in the germline V gene (reference sequence). The CDR3 length is 15 residues. The DNA for the CDR3 is TGTGCCAGCAGCTTGGAGACACAGGGTAGACAGCCCCAGCATTTT. Protein: CASSLETQGRQPQHF.

This clonotype showed up just a few times. The rearrangement links TRBV20-1 to TRBJ1-1; 9 positions match TRBD1. J gave up 5 bases and V 5 bases, and 9 bases lay outside the gene matches. The CDR3 consists of 14 residues. Germline-derived CDR1 and CDR2 are DFQATT and SNEGSKA (reference sequence). CDR3 in amino acids: CSASPGTGMTEAFF. The DNA of the CDR3 is TGCAGTGCTTCCCCCGGGACAGGGATGACTGAAGCTTTCTTT.

The chain carries TRBV24-1 and TRBJ2-5; either TRBD1 or TRBD2 may supply D (5 bases each). The CDR3 has 15 residues. Germline CDR1 reads KGHDR; CDR2 reads SFDVKD. V was shortened by 3 bases and J by 5 bases, with 15 bases between the two germline ends. The CDR3 here is CATSDPRQPGETQYF. CDR3 coding DNA: TGTGCCACCAGTGATCCCAGACAGCCGGGGGAGACCCAGTACTTC.

This clonotype was detected once. The rearrangement links TRBV11-2 to TRBJ2-2; 9 bases line up with TRBD2. Trimming at V came to 5 bases and at J to 5 bases, leaving 12 bases not matched to a gene. This CDR3 is built from 17 residues. Germline-derived CDR1 and CDR2 are SGHAT and FQNNGV. CDR3 amino acids: CASSPYSGRHRTGELFF. The DNA for the CDR3 is TGTGCCAGCAGCCCATATAGCGGGAGACATCGGACCGGGGAGCTGTTTTTT.

The chain carries TRBV5-1 and TRBJ2-3; D ambiguous. Germline V gene data show CDR1 as SGHRS and CDR2 as YFSETQ. V lost 1 base and J lost 3, with 9 bases in between. The length of the CDR3 is 14 residues. The CDR3 spells CASSLPIGTDTQYF. CDR3 nucleotides: TGCGCCAGCAGCTTGCCTATCGGGACAGATACGCAGTATTTT. Filled out from reference TRBV5-1 and TRBJ2-3, the complete variable domain reads KAGVTQTPRYLIKTRGQQVTLSCSPISGHRSVSWYQQTPGQGLQFLFEYFSETQRNKGNFPGRFSGRQFSNSRSEMNVSTLELGDSALYLCASSLPIGTDTQYFGPGTRLTVL.

The chain employs TRBV2 and TRBJ1-5; no clear D. Germline V lookup: CDR1 SNHLY, CDR2 FYNNEI. The germline V and J ends were trimmed by 8 bases and 7 bases, with 15 bases remaining between them. The CDR3 totals 13 residues. CDR3 bases: TGTGCCAGCGCGATCCGGGTTTTGCAGCCCCAGCATTTT. Its translation is CASAIRVLQPQHF.